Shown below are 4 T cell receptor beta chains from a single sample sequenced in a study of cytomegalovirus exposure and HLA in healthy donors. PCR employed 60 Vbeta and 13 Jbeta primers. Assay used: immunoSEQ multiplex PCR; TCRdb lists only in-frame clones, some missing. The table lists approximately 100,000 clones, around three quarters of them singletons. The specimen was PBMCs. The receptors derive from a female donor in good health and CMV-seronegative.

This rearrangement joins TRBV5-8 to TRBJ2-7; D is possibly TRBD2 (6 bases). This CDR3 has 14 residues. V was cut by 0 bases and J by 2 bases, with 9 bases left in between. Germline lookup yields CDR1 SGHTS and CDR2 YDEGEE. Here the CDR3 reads CASSLAGGTYEQYF. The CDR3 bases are TGTGCCAGCAGCTTGGCCGGGGGAACCTACGAGCAGTACTTC.

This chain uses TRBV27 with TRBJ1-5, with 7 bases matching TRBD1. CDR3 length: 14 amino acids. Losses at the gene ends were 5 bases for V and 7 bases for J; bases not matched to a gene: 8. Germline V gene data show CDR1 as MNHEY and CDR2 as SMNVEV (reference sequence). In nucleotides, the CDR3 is TGTGCCAGCAGTATTACAGGGGATGGACAGCCCCAGCATTTT. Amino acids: CASSITGDGQPQHF.

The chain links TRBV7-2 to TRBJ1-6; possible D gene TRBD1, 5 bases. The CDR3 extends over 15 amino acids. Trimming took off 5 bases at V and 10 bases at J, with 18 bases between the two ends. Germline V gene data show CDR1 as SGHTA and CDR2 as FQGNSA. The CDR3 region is CASSAGTRVGSPLHF. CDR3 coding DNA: TGTGCCAGCAGCGCCGGGACTCGGGTGGGGTCACCCCTCCACTTT.

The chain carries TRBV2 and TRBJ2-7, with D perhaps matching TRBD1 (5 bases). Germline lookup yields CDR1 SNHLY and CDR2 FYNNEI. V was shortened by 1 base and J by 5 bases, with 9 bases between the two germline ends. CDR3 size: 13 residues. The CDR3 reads CASSEVAGNEQYF. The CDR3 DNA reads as TGTGCCAGCAGTGAAGTCGCAGGGAACGAGCAGTACTTC.